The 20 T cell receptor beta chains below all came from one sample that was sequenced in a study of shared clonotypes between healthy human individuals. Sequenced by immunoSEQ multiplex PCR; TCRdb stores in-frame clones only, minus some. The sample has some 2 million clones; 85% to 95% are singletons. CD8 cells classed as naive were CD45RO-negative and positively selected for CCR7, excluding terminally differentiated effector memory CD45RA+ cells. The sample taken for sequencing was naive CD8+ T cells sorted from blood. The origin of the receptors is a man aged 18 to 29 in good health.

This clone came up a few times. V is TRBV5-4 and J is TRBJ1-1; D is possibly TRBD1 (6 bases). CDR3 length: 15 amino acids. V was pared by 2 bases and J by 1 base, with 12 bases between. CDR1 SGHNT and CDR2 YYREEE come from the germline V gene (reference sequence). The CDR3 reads CASSFSGTRNTEAFF. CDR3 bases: TGTGCCAGCAGCTTCTCCGGGACAAGGAACACTGAAGCTTTCTTT.

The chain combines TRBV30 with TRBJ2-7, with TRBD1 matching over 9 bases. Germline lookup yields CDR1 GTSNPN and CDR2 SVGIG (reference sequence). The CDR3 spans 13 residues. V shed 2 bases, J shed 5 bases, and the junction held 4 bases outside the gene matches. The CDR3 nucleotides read TGTGCCTGGAGTAGGGACAGGGACGACGAGCAGTACTTC. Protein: CAWSRDRDDEQYF.

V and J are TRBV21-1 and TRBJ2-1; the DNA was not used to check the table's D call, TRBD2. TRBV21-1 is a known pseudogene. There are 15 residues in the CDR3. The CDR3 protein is CASSTPSGSYNEQFF. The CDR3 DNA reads TGTGCCAGCAGCACTCCTAGCGGGAGCTACAATGAGCAGTTCTTC.

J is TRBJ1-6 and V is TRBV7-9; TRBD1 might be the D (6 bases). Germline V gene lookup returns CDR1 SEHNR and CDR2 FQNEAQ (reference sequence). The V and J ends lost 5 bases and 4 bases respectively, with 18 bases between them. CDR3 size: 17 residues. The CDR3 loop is CASSAPQGFSYNSPLHF. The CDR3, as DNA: TGTGCCAGCAGCGCCCCTCAGGGGTTCTCATATAATTCACCCCTCCACTTT.

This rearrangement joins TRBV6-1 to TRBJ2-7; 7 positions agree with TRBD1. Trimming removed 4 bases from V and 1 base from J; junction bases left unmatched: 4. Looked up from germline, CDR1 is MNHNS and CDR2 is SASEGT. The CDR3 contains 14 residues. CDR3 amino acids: CASSVVTGSYEQYF. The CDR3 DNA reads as TGTGCCAGCAGTGTTGTGACAGGGTCCTACGAGCAGTACTTC.

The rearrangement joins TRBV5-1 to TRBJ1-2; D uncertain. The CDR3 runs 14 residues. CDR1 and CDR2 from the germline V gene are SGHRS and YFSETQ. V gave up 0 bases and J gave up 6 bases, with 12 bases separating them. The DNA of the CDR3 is TGCGCCAGCAGCTTGGTTGAATCCGGGGATGGCTACACCTTC. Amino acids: CASSLVESGDGYTF.

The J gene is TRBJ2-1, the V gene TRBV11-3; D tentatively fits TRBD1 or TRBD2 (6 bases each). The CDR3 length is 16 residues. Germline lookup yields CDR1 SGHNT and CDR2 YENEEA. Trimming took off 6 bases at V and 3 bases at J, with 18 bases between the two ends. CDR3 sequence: CASSPQGTAFYNEQFF. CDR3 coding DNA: TGTGCCAGCAGTCCTCAGGGGACTGCGTTCTACAATGAGCAGTTCTTC.

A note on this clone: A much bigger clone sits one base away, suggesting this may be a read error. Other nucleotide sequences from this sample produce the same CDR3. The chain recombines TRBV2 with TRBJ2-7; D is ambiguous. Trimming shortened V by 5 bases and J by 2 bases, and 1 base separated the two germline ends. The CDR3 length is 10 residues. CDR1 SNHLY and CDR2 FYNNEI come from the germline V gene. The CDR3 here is CASSTYEQYF. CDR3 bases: TGTGCCAGCAGTACCTACGAGCAGTACTTC.

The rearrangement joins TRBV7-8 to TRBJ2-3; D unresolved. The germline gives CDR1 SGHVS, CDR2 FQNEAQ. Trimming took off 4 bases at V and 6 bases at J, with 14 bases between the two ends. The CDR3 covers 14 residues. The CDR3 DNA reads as TGTGCCAGCAGCTCACCCTCCCTGTACGATACGCAGTATTTT. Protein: CASSSPSLYDTQYF.

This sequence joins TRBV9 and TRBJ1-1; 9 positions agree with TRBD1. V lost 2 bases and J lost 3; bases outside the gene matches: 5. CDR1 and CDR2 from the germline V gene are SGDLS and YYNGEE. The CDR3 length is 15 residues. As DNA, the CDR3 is TGTGCCAGCAGCGTGGGACAGGGCCCGGACACTGAAGCTTTCTTT. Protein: CASSVGQGPDTEAFF.

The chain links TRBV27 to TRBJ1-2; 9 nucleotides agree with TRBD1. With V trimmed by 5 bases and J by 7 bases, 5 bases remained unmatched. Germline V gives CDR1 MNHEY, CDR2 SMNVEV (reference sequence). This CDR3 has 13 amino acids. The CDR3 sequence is CASSPGTGFGYTF. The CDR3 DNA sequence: TGTGCCAGCAGTCCCGGGACAGGGTTTGGCTACACCTTC.

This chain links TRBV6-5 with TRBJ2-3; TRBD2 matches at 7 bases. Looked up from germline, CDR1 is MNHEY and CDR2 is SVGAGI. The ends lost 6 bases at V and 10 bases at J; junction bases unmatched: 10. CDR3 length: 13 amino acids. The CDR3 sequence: CASSTGEGPAQYF. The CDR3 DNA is TGTGCCAGCAGCACCGGGGAGGGTCCCGCGCAGTATTTT.

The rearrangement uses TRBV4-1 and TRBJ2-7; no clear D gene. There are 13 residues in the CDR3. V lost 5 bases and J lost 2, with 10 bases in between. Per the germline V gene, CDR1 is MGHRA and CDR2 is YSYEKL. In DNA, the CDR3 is TGCGCCAGCAGCTCCTCCGCCCCCTACGAGCAGTACTTC. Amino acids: CASSSSAPYEQYF.

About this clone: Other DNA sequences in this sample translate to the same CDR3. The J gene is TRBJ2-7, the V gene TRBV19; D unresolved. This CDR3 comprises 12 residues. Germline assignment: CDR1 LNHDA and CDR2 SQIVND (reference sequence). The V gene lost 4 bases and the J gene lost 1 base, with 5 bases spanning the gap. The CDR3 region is CASSSSSYEQYF. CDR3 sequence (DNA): TGTGCCAGTAGTAGCTCTTCCTACGAGCAGTACTTC. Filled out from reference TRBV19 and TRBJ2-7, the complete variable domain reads DGGITQSPKYLFRKEGQNVTLSCEQNLNHDAMYWYRQDPGQGLRLIYYSQIVNDFQKGDIAEGYSVSREKKESFPLTVTSAQKNPTAFYLCASSSSSYEQYFGPGTRLTVT.

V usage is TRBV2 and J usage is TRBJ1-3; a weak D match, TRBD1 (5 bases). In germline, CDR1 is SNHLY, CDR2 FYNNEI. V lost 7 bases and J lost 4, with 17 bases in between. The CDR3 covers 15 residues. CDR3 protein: CASTERGGGGNTIYF. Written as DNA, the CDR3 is TGTGCCAGCACTGAGAGGGGTGGTGGCGGAAACACCATATATTTT.

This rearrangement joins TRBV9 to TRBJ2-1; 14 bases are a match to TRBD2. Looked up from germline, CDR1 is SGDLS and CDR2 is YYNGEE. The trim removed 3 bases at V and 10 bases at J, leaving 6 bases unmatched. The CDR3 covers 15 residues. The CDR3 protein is CASSAGTSGGEEQFF. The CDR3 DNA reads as TGTGCCAGCAGCGCCGGGACTAGCGGGGGCGAGGAGCAGTTCTTC.

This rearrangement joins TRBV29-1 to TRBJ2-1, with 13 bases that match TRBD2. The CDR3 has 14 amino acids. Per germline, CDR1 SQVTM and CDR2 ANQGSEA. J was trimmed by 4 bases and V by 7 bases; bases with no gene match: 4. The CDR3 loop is CSAGLAGAYNEQFF. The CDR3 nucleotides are TGCAGCGCCGGACTAGCGGGAGCTTACAATGAGCAGTTCTTC.

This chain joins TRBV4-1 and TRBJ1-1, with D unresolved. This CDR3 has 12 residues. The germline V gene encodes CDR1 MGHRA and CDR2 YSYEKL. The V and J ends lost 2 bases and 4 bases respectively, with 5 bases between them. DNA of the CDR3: TGCGCCAGCAGCCAAATGAGCACTGAAGCTTTCTTT. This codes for CASSQMSTEAFF.

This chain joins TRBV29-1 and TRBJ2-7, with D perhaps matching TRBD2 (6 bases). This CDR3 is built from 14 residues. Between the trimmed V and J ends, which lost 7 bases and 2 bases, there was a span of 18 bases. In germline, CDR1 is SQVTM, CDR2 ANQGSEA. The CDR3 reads CSAIGGPQTYEQYF. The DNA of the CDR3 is TGCAGCGCAATTGGAGGGCCACAGACCTACGAGCAGTACTTC.

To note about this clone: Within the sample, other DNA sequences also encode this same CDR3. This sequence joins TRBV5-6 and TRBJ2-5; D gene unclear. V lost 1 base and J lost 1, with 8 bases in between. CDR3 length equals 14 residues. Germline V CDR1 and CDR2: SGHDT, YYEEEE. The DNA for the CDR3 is TGTGCCAGCAGCTTGCGCTGGGGCCAAGAGACCCAGTACTTC. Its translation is CASSLRWGQETQYF.